The T cell receptor beta chain under discussion was sequenced for a study of T cell repertoires in cytomegalovirus infection. Across the study: Used in the study were CMV epitopes, some recently identified and HLA-C-restricted, others well-studied and HLA-B-restricted. Through public TCR beta signatures, both CMV infection and matching HLA type were indicated.

This clonotype was seen a few times. What it binds is not known. General study points: What dominated the ex vivo response were HLA-C-restricted CMV-specific TCR beta clonotypes.

This CDR3 comprises 15 residues. V shed 0 bases and J shed 1 base, with 9 bases lying between them. Germline-derived CDR1 and CDR2 are LGHNA and YNFKEQ. MiXCR was run by TCRdb on the reads, yielding one entry per CDR3 protein. The sample holds approximately 1,000,000 distinct CDR3 sequences, around 29% seen once. Sequenced material: cultured CD8+ T cells from PBMCs, taken from culture after CMV antigen stimulation. The chain joins TRBV4-2 to TRBJ1-1; D possibly corresponds to TRBD1 (6 bases). This sequence originates from a human donor in good health (CMV status not recorded). Some clones in this sample may be carry-over from other donors' samples. CDR3 DNA: TGTGCCAGCAGCCAAGAGCAACAGGGGAACACTGAAGCTTTCTTT. Protein: CASSQEQQGNTEAFF.